This is a list of T cell receptor beta chains from one sample in a study of sequential checkpoint blockade in melanoma. Profiling relied on immunoSEQ multiplex PCR, and the TCRdb table lists in-frame clones only, not all of them. The profile shows roughly 7,000 clones, around 30% of them singletons. This specimen consisted of tumor tissue (inferred from file names), obtained from a patient given nivolumab and ipilimumab in sequence. These receptors were collected from a human donor with melanoma. CDR3s include the opening cysteine and the closing phenylalanine or tryptophan. Fields, in order: D gene, clone size, J gene, V gene, CDR3 DNA, CDR3 protein. D genes are given only for firm matches. Clone size is not always given. Where it is, it says once, few, many or a class for expanded clones.

d_gene: TRBD2; abundance: many; j_gene: TRBJ2-7; v_gene: TRBV11-3; CDR3nt: TGTGCCAGCAGAAGGGAGGGAGGCTCCTACGAGCAGTACTTC; CDR3aa: CASRREGGSYEQYF
d_gene: TRBD2; abundance: medium-sized; j_gene: TRBJ2-1; v_gene: TRBV9; CDR3nt: TGTGCCAGCAGCGTAGAACTAGCGGGAACTCCGCCATACAATGAGCAGTTCTTC; CDR3aa: CASSVELAGTPPYNEQFF
d_gene: .; abundance: .; j_gene: TRBJ1-3; v_gene: TRBV6-8; CDR3nt: TGTGCCTGTCTGGGTGCTGGAAACACCATATATTTT; CDR3aa: CACLGAGNTIYF
d_gene: TRBD1; abundance: once; j_gene: TRBJ2-7; v_gene: TRBV30; CDR3nt: TGTGCCTGGAGTGTGGGACAGATGATTGTGACCTACGAGCAGTACTTC; CDR3aa: CAWSVGQMIVTYEQYF
d_gene: TRBD1; abundance: .; j_gene: TRBJ1-5; v_gene: TRBV19; CDR3nt: TGTGCCAGCTCTAGACAGGGTGGCAATCAGCCCCAGCATTTT; CDR3aa: CASSRQGGNQPQHF
d_gene: .; abundance: few; j_gene: TRBJ2-3; v_gene: TRBV7-4; CDR3nt: TGTGCCAGCAGCCCCCATCAGGGCACAGATACGCAGTATTTT; CDR3aa: CASSPHQGTDTQYF
d_gene: TRBD2; abundance: .; j_gene: TRBJ2-5; v_gene: TRBV19; CDR3nt: TGTGCCAGTAGTACGAACCTAGCGGCGCTGAAAGAGACCCAGTACTTC; CDR3aa: CASSTNLAALKETQYF
d_gene: .; abundance: many; j_gene: TRBJ2-1; v_gene: TRBV7-1; CDR3nt: TGTGCCAGCAGCTTAGATCTGGTCAATGAGCAGTTCTTC; CDR3aa: CASSLDLVNEQFF
d_gene: TRBD1; abundance: once; j_gene: TRBJ2-2; v_gene: TRBV18; CDR3nt: TGTGCCAGCTCACGACAGGGGGCTGAGGCCGGGGAGCTGTTTTTT; CDR3aa: CASSRQGAEAGELFF
d_gene: .; abundance: few; j_gene: TRBJ1-5; v_gene: TRBV6-8; CDR3nt: TGTGCCAGCAGTTACATTCGGGGGGATCAGCCCCAGCATTTT; CDR3aa: CASSYIRGDQPQHF
d_gene: TRBD2; abundance: few; j_gene: TRBJ2-7; v_gene: TRBV11-3; CDR3nt: TGTGCCAGCAGCTTTAGGAGCGGGACCGCCTACGAGCAGTACTTC; CDR3aa: CASSFRSGTAYEQYF
d_gene: TRBD1; abundance: few; j_gene: TRBJ1-2; v_gene: TRBV6-8; CDR3nt: TGTGCCAGCAGTTACATGGGACAGGGGGCGATCGACTATGGCTACACCTTC; CDR3aa: CASSYMGQGAIDYGYTF
d_gene: .; abundance: .; j_gene: TRBJ2-3; v_gene: TRBV18; CDR3nt: TGTGCCAGCTCACCCGAAAAGGGCCCCACAGATACGCAGTATTTT; CDR3aa: CASSPEKGPTDTQYF
d_gene: TRBD1; abundance: .; j_gene: TRBJ1-3; v_gene: TRBV29-1; CDR3nt: TGCAGCGTTGACGAAGGACAGGGCGGAAACACCATATATTTT; CDR3aa: CSVDEGQGGNTIYF
d_gene: .; abundance: .; j_gene: TRBJ1-1; v_gene: TRBV5-1; CDR3nt: TGCGCCAGCATCCTGGACCCGGGAGCGAACACTGAAGCTTTCTTT; CDR3aa: CASILDPGANTEAFF
d_gene: TRBD1; abundance: .; j_gene: TRBJ1-1; v_gene: TRBV6-8; CDR3nt: TGTGCCAGCAGTTACAGGGGGCTGAGCACTGAAGCTTTCTTT; CDR3aa: CASSYRGLSTEAFF
d_gene: TRBD2; abundance: .; j_gene: TRBJ2-3; v_gene: TRBV18; CDR3nt: TGTGCCAGCTCGTACCAGTGGGAGACTAGCCTCGATACGCAGTATTTT; CDR3aa: CASSYQWETSLDTQYF
d_gene: .; abundance: many; j_gene: TRBJ2-3; v_gene: TRBV6-8; CDR3nt: TGTGCCATCAGTAGCAACCCCACAGATACGCAGTATTTT; CDR3aa: CAISSNPTDTQYF
d_gene: TRBD1; abundance: few; j_gene: TRBJ1-2; v_gene: TRBV5-1; CDR3nt: TGCGCCAGCAGCTTGGCGGACAGGGGTGGAGTGTATGGCTACACCTTC; CDR3aa: CASSLADRGGVYGYTF
d_gene: .; abundance: .; j_gene: TRBJ1-4; v_gene: TRBV7-6; CDR3nt: TGTGCCAGCAGCTTAGGGTCCCAGGCCTCAACTAATGAAAAACTGTTTTTT; CDR3aa: CASSLGSQASTNEKLFF
d_gene: .; abundance: .; j_gene: TRBJ2-1; v_gene: TRBV7-5; CDR3nt: TGTGCCAGCAGCCAAGGGGGACTAGATCTCAATGAGCAGTTCTTC; CDR3aa: CASSQGGLDLNEQFF